This TCR beta chain was documented in a study of T cells in Graves' hyperthyroidism and ophthalmopathy. Study conclusions and caveats: Blood shared most expanded thyroid clonotypes above 0.001.

The study defined stable Graves' hyperthyroidism as no ophthalmopathy progression within 18 months. Subjects aged 18 to 65 presented with newly diagnosed hyperthyroidism of less than 2 months' duration. Uncontrolled infection, other autoimmune disease, pregnancy or lactation disqualified patients from enrolment. What was amplified from RNA transcripts were TCR beta CDR3 regions. First-round RT-PCR targeting the TCR CDR3 was performed with the HTBI primer set. MiXCR was run by TCRdb on the multiplex PCR reads, yielding one entry per CDR3 protein. The repertoire holds 300,000 to 450,000 distinct CDR3 sequences, with about 13% as singletons. CDR3 length: 15 residues. CDR1 and CDR2 (germline): SNHLY, FYNNEI. V lost 9 bases, J lost 10 bases, and 16 bases stayed unmatched. This clonotype has at least ten counts. Its antigen is not known.

The chain is built from TRBV2 and TRBJ2-1, with TRBD1 matching 9 bases. The sample was blood. This TCR came from a woman between 18 and 30 years old with Graves' hyperthyroidism. CDR3 residues: CARTGGADRGDEQFF. The CDR3 DNA follows: TGTGCCAGAACAGGGGGCGCGGACCGGGGGGACGAGCAGTTCTTC.